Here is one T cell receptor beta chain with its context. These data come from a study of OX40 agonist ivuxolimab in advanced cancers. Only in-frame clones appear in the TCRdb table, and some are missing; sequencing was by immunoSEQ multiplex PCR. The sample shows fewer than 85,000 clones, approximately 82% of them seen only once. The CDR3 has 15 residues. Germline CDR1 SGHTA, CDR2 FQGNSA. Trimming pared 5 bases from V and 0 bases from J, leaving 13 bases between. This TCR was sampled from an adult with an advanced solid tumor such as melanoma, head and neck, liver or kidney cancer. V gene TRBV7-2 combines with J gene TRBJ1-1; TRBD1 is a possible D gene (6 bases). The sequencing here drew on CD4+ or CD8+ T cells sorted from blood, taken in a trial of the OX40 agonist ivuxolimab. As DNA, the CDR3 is TGTGCCAGCAGCCCAGGACAGTTAATGAACACTGAAGCTTTCTTT. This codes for CASSPGQLMNTEAFF.